This T cell receptor beta chain originates from a study of siplizumab effects on memory and regulatory T cells. Study findings and constraints: It was never confirmed that proliferating Tregs from siplizumab cultures were suppressive. The study found naive T cells seemingly more diverse than memory cells and seemingly major alloresponse contributors. Mappable alloreactive CD4+ clones averaged approximately 67% Treg-derived with siplizumab versus about 25% in controls.

The assay was immunoSEQ multiplex PCR, and TCRdb's table has in-frame clones only and misses some. The sample has tens of thousands of clones, approximately 93% seen once. Comments on this clone: Its antigen is still unknown.

Germline loops: CDR1 GTSNPN, CDR2 SVGIG (reference sequence). The V segment lost 0 bases and the J segment 9 bases; nucleotides outside the gene matches: 2. The CDR3 length is 14 residues. Sequencing was performed on CD8+ T cells sorted from blood. The V gene is TRBV30, the J gene TRBJ1-6, with 10 bases lining up with TRBD1. The clonotype originates from a human donor in good health. CDR3 loop: CAWSVGQGFSPLHF. Here the CDR3 DNA reads TGTGCCTGGAGTGTGGGACAGGGGTTTTCACCCCTCCACTTT.